A single sample is the source of the 21 T cell receptor beta chains below, sequenced in a study of shared clonotypes between healthy human individuals. The assay was immunoSEQ multiplex PCR, and TCRdb's table has in-frame clones only and misses some. The table includes millions of clones, approximately 94% detected once. Naive CD8 cells lacked CD45RO, underwent positive selection for CCR7 and left out terminally differentiated effector memory CD45RA+ cells. Sequencing was performed on naive CD8+ T cells sorted from blood. Receptors originate from a man younger than 35 in good health.

The CDR3 here is CASIPDRLPYEQYF. The CDR3, as DNA: TGTGCCAGCATCCCGGACCGCCTTCCCTACGAGCAGTACTTC. The chain uses TRBV2 and TRBJ2-7, with D unresolved. This CDR3 has 14 residues. V dropped 7 bases and J dropped 2 bases, with 15 bases sitting between them. Germline V gene sequence: CDR1 SNHLY, CDR2 FYNNEI.

This clone was recorded once. The rearrangement uses TRBV18 and TRBJ1-5, with D possibly being TRBD1 (5 bases). V was shortened by 5 bases and J by 0 bases, with 29 bases between the two germline ends. The CDR3 contains 21 residues. The germline gives CDR1 KGHSH, CDR2 LQKENI. In DNA form, the CDR3 reads TGTGCCAGCTCAAAATGGGGACTGGACGCCGCGATGGGGTATAGCAATCAGCCCCAGCATTTT. Encoded protein: CASSKWGLDAAMGYSNQPQHF. Supplemented by reference TRBV18 and TRBJ1-5, the full variable domain reads NAGVMQNPRHLVRRRGQEARLRCSPMKGHSHVYWYRQLPEEGLKFMVYLQKENIIDESGMPKERFSAEFPKEGPSILRIQQVVRGDSAAYFCASSKWGLDAAMGYSNQPQHFGDGTRLSIL.

In its sample, this clone was seen once. This sequence joins TRBV10-3 and TRBJ1-6, with D hard to call. The CDR3 length is 14 residues. Germline V gives CDR1 ENHRY, CDR2 SYGVKD. Trimming took 2 bases from V and 4 from J, leaving 6 bases between them. CDR3 bases: TGTGCCATCAGTGAGGACGGTTATAATTCACCCCTCCACTTT. Residues: CAISEDGYNSPLHF.

The gene calls are TRBV10-3 and TRBJ2-3, with 8 positions matching TRBD1. Germline trimming cut 7 bases from V and 2 bases from J; bases unmatched to any gene: 5. The CDR3 sequence is 14 residues long. Germline assignment: CDR1 ENHRY and CDR2 SYGVKD. The DNA of the CDR3 is TGTGCCATCACTCCGGGACAGGCCACAGATACGCAGTATTTT. It codes for CAITPGQATDTQYF.

This chain connects TRBV6-5 to TRBJ1-1; unclear D gene. Per germline, CDR1 MNHEY and CDR2 SVGAGI. The length of the CDR3 is 14 residues. V was clipped by 5 bases and J by 5 bases, with 15 bases between them. The CDR3 sequence: CASSPRAQRTEAFF. The CDR3 nucleotides are TGTGCCAGCAGTCCCCGGGCCCAGAGGACTGAAGCTTTCTTT.

This CDR3 is CASSWGGGSDGYTF. CDR3 in DNA: TGTGCCAGCAGCTGGGGTGGGGGAAGTGATGGCTACACCTTC. The chain links TRBV13 to TRBJ1-2; maybe TRBD1 (5 bases). This CDR3 region has 14 residues. The ends were cut back, 4 bases at V and 6 bases at J, with 15 bases in the middle. The germline V gene has CDR1 PRHDT and CDR2 FYEKMQ (reference sequence).

The rearrangement uses TRBV27 and TRBJ1-2, with D unclear. The CDR3 length is 14 residues. Germline loops: CDR1 MNHEY, CDR2 SMNVEV (reference sequence). The V and J ends lost 5 bases and 4 bases respectively, with 14 bases between them. The CDR3 DNA reads TGTGCCAGCAGTCCCTCCCATGCATTCTATGGCTACACCTTC. Translated, it gives CASSPSHAFYGYTF.

V gene TRBV19 combines with J gene TRBJ1-1; D not certain. The CDR3 covers 13 residues. V was shortened by 0 bases and J by 3 bases, with 5 bases between the two germline ends. Germline assignment: CDR1 LNHDA and CDR2 SQIVND (reference sequence). The CDR3, as DNA: TGTGCCAGTAGTATAGATCTAGACACTGAAGCTTTCTTT. This encodes CASSIDLDTEAFF.

The J gene is TRBJ1-6, the V gene TRBV11-2, with a weak D call TRBD1 (5 bases). Trimming removed 1 base at V and 9 bases at J, with 19 bases between. CDR1 and CDR2 (germline): SGHAT, FQNNGV. The CDR3 consists of 17 residues. This CDR3 reads CASSLARGADQISPLHF. The CDR3 bases are TGTGCCAGCAGCTTAGCCCGTGGGGCCGACCAGATTTCACCCCTCCACTTT.

The rearrangement links TRBV30 to TRBJ2-5; no reliable D call. The CDR3 has 14 amino acids. Germline assignment: CDR1 GTSNPN and CDR2 SVGIG (reference sequence). Between the trimmed V and J ends, which lost 4 bases and 8 bases, there was a span of 20 bases. The CDR3 loop reads CAWTLSPGFGTQYF. CDR3 DNA: TGTGCCTGGACTCTTTCCCCCGGTTTTGGTACCCAGTACTTC. Variable domain in full (rest from reference TRBV30 and TRBJ2-5): SQTIHQWPATLVQPVGSPLSLECTVEGTSNPNLYWYRQAAGRGLQLLFYSVGIGQISSEVPQNLSASRPQDRQFILSSKKLLLSDSGFYLCAWTLSPGFGTQYFGPGTRLLVL.

This clone showed up just once. This chain joins TRBV6-5 and TRBJ2-1; D call uncertain. There are 15 residues in the CDR3. The V gene lost 5 bases and the J gene lost 9 bases, with 20 bases spanning the gap. The germline V gene encodes CDR1 MNHEY and CDR2 SVGAGI. In DNA, the CDR3 is TGTGCCAGCAGTCCCGATAGTTGGTCAGGCAGTGAGCAGTTCTTC. Its protein is CASSPDSWSGSEQFF.

This clone is a singleton in its sample. The CDR3 loop reads CASSQWVQETQYF. The DNA for the CDR3 is TGTGCCAGCAGCCAGTGGGTTCAAGAGACCCAGTACTTC. V is TRBV6-5 and J is TRBJ2-5; D is unclear. In germline, CDR1 is MNHEY, CDR2 SVGAGI. The CDR3 sequence is 13 residues long. Trimming left V 6 bases short and J 2 bases short, with 10 bases between.

The CDR3 loop is CASSQTGGDYGYTF. As DNA, the CDR3 is TGTGCCAGCAGCCAAACAGGGGGCGACTATGGCTACACCTTC. The chain employs TRBV4-2 and TRBJ1-2; 9 bases agree with TRBD1. The CDR3 consists of 14 residues. Germline trimming cut 2 bases from V and 3 bases from J; bases unmatched to any gene: 1. Germline values: CDR1 LGHNA, CDR2 YNFKEQ.

J is TRBJ1-5 and V is TRBV6-7, with D unclear. TRBV6-7 is identified as an open reading frame with a role that is uncertain. CDR3 length: 17 amino acids. The V end lost 0 bases, the J end lost 3 bases, and 15 bases lay between the germline ends. This CDR3 is CASSYSPGRPANQPQHF. The CDR3 nucleotides are TGTGCCAGCAGTTACTCCCCGGGCCGACCAGCCAATCAGCCCCAGCATTTT.

About this clone itself: Other DNA sequences in this sample translate to the same CDR3. The chain carries TRBV27 and TRBJ2-1; D is unresolved. The germline V gene has CDR1 MNHEY and CDR2 SMNVEV (reference sequence). Trimming removed 0 bases at V and 5 bases at J, with 5 bases between. There are 13 residues in the CDR3. In DNA, the CDR3 is TGTGCCAGCAGTTTATCCATGAACAATGAGCAGTTCTTC. The encoded protein is CASSLSMNNEQFF.

V gene TRBV29-1 combines with J gene TRBJ2-7; 10 nucleotides agree with TRBD1. Germline V lookup: CDR1 SQVTM, CDR2 ANQGSEA. V shed 3 bases, J shed 3 bases, and the junction held 2 bases outside the gene matches. The CDR3 has 13 amino acids. The CDR3 DNA reads as TGCAGCGTTGATGGGACAGGGGTCTACGAGCAGTACTTC. This sequence encodes CSVDGTGVYEQYF.

This clone has only one observation. Within the sample, other DNA sequences also encode this same CDR3. This chain links TRBV5-6 with TRBJ2-7; D unclear. V was cut by 0 bases and J by 7 bases, with 5 bases left in between. Germline assignment: CDR1 SGHDT and CDR2 YYEEEE. This CDR3 is 11 amino acids long. In nucleotides, the CDR3 is TGTGCCAGCAGCTTGGGGGCAGAGCAGTACTTC. Translating it yields CASSLGAEQYF.

The chain uses TRBV28 and TRBJ2-1, with D possibly matching TRBD1 (6 bases). CDR3 length equals 14 residues. CDR1 and CDR2 from the germline V gene are MDHEN and SYDVKM. Trimming stripped 3 bases from V and 5 bases from J, with 11 bases between. CDR3 sequence (DNA): TGTGCCAGCAGTTTGTTAGGGGGACACAATGAGCAGTTCTTC. Its protein is CASSLLGGHNEQFF.

The CDR3 protein is CASSYLDSGAYEQYF. CDR3 DNA sequence: TGTGCCAGCAGCTACCTGGACAGTGGTGCCTACGAGCAGTACTTC. The chain carries TRBV5-4 and TRBJ2-7; a weak D match, TRBD1 (6 bases). Looked up from germline, CDR1 is SGHNT and CDR2 is YYREEE (reference sequence). Trimming shortened V by 3 bases and J by 2 bases, and 15 bases separated the two germline ends. There are 15 residues in the CDR3.

The gene calls are TRBV2 and TRBJ2-7; 9 bases agree with TRBD1. V gave up 4 bases and J gave up 2 bases; unmatched junction bases: 9. The germline V gene has CDR1 SNHLY and CDR2 FYNNEI. CDR3 length equals 16 residues. The CDR3 region is CASSGVQGALTYEQYF. The CDR3 nucleotides read TGTGCCAGCAGTGGGGTACAGGGGGCGCTTACCTACGAGCAGTACTTC.

The chain has TRBV11-1 and TRBJ2-7; 8 positions match TRBD1. CDR1 and CDR2 (germline): SGHAT, FQDESV (reference sequence). CDR3 length: 14 residues. The ends lost 4 bases at V and 5 bases at J; junction bases unmatched: 7. CDR3 DNA sequence: TGTGCCAGCAGCTCAGTGGACAGGGTCCACGAGCAGTACTTC. Protein product: CASSSVDRVHEQYF.